The subject of this entry is one T cell receptor beta chain. What it binds is unknown. Time point defined: persistent/refractory GD, antithyroid drugs over 5 years with positive TRAb. PBMC-derived RNA was used for the TCR library. These data belong to a study of regulatory T cells in long-lasting Graves disease. General study points: Persistent disease preferred TRBV28, TRBJ1-2 and TRBJ2-5; new disease, TRBV20-1 and TRBJ2-1. Graves' patients with persistent disease showed TCR diversity lower than patients newly diagnosed. The study found persistent patients shared more public clonotypes (2,741) than new patients (just over 950).

HTBI primers from iRepertoire and Arm-PCR of CDR3 regions yielded the TCR beta libraries. Authors' processing steps: Across the samples, identification revealed about 62 TRBV and more than twelve TRBJ segments. In TCRdb, the multiplex PCR reads were re-called with MiXCR into one record per CDR3 protein. Here the V and J calls rest on TCRdb's processing, not on the authors' analysis. This sample yields about 420,000 distinct CDR3 sequences, of which 23% are seen a single time; approximately 26% belongs to the top ten. CDR1 PRHDT and CDR2 FYEKMQ come from the germline V gene (reference sequence). V lost 0 bases and J 4 bases, leaving 9 bases between the germline ends. The CDR3 loop spans 15 amino acids.

The specimen comprised peripheral blood mononuclear cells (PBMCs), sampled when the disease was refractory, from a patient treated with antithyroid drugs. The rearrangement joins TRBV13 to TRBJ2-2; no clear D. The sequence was collected from a female donor with Graves disease. The CDR3 sequence is CASSLGLMTTGELFF. CDR3 nucleotide sequence: TGTGCCAGCAGCTTAGGCCTGATGACCACCGGGGAGCTGTTTTTT.